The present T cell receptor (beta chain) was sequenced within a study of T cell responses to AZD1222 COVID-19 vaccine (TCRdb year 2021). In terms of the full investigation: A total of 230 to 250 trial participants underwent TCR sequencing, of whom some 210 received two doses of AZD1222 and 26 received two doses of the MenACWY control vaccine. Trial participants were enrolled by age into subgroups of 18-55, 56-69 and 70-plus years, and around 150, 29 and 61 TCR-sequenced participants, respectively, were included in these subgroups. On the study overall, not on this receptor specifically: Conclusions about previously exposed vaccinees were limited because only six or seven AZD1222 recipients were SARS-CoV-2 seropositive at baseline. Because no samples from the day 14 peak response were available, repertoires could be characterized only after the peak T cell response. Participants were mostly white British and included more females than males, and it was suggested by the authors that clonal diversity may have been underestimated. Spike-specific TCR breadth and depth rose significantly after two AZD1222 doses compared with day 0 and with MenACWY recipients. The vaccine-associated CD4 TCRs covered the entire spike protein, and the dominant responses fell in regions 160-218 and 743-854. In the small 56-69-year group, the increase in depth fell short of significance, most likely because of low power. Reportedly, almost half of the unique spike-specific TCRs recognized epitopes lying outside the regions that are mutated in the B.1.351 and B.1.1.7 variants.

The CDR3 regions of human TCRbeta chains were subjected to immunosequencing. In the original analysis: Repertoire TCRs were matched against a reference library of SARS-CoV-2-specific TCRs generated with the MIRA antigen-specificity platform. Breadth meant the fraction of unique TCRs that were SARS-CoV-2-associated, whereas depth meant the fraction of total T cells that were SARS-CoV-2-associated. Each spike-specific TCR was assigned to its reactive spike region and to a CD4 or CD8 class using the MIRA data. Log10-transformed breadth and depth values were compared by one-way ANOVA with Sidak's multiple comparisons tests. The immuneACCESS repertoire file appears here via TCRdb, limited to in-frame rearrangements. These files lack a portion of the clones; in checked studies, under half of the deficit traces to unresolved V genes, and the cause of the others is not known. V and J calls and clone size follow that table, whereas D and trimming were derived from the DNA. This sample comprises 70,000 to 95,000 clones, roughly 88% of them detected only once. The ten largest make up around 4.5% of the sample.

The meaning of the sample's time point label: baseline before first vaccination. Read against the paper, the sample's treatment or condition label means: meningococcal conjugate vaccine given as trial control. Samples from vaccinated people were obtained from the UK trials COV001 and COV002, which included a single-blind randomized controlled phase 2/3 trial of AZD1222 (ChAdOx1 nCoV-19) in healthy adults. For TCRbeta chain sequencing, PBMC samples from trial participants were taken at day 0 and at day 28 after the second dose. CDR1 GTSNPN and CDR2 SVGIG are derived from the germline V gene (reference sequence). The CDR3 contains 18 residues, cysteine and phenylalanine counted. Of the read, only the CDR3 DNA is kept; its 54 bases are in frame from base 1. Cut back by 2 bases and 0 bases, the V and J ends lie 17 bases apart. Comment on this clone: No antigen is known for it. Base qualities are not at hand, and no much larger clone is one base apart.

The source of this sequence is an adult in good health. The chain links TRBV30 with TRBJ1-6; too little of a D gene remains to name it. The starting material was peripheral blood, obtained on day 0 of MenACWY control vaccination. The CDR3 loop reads CAWSPFPLRTSYNSPLHF. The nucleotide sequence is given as TGTGCCTGGAGTCCCTTCCCACTCCGGACCTCCTATAATTCACCCCTCCACTTT.